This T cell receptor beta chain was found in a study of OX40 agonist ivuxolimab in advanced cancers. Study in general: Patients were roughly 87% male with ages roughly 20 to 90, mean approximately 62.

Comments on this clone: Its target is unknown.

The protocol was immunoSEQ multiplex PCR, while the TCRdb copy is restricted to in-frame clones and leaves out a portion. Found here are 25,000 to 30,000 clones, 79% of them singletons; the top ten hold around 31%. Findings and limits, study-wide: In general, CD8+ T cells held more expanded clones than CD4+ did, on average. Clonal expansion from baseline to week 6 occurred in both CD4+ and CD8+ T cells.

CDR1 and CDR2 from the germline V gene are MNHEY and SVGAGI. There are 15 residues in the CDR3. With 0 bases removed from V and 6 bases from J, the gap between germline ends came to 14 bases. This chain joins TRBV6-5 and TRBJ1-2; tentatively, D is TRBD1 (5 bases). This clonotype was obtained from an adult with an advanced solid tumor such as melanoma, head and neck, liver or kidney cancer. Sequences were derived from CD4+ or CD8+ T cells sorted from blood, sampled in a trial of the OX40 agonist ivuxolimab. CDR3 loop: CASSYSKSGANGYTF. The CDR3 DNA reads TGTGCCAGCAGTTACTCGAAATCCGGGGCGAATGGCTACACCTTC.